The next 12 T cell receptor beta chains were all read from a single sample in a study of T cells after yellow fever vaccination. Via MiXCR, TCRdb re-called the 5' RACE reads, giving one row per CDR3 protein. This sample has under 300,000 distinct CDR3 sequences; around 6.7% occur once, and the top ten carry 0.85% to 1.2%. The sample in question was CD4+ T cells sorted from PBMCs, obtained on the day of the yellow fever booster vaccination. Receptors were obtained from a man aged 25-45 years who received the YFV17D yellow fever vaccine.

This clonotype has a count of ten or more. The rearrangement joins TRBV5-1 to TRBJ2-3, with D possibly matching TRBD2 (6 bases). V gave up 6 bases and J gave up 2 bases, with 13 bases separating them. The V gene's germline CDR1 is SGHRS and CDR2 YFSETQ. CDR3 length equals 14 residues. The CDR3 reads CASTRRGYTDTQYF. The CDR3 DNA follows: TGCGCCAGCACCCGTCGGGGGTACACAGATACGCAGTATTTT.

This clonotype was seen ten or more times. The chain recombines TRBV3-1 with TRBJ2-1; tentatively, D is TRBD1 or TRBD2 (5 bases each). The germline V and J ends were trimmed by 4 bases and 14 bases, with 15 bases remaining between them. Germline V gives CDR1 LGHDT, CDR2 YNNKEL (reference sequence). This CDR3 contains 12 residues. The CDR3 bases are TGTGCCAGCAGCCCGGGGACGGGAAGTAAGTTCTTC. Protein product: CASSPGTGSKFF.

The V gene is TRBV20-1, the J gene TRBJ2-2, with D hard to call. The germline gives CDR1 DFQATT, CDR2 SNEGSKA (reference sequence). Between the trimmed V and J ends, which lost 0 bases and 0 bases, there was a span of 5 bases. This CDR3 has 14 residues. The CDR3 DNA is TGCAGTGCTAGAGAAACTTCGAACACCGGGGAGCTGTTTTTT. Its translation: CSARETSNTGELFF.

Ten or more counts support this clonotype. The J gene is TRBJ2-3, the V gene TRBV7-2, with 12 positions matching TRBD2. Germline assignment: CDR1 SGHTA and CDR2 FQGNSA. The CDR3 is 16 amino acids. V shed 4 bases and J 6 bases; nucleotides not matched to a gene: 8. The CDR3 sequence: CASSSTSGRPGDTQYF. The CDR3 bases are TGTGCCAGCAGCTCTACTAGCGGGAGGCCAGGGGATACGCAGTATTTT. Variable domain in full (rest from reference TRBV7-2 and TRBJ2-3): GAGVSQSPSNKVTEKGKDVELRCDPISGHTALYWYRQSLGQGLEFLIYFQGNSAPDKSGLPSDRFSAERTGGSVSTLTIQRTQQEDSAVYLCASSSTSGRPGDTQYFGPGTRLTVL.

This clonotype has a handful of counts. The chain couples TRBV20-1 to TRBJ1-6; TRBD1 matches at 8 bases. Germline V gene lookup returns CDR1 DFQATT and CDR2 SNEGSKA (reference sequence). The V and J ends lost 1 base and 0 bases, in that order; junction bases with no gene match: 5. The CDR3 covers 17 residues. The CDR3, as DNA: TGCAGTGCTAGAGCGGACAGGGATGGCTCCTATAATTCACCCCTCCACTTT. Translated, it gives CSARADRDGSYNSPLHF.

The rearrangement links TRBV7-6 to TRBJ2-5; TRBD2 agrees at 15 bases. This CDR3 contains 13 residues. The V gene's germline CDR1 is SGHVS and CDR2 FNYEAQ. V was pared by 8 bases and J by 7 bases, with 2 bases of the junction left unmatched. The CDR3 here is CASPGLAGGTQYF. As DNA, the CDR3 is TGTGCCAGCCCGGGACTAGCGGGAGGGACCCAGTACTTC.

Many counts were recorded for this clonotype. The CDR3 sequence: CASSASNRLLYGYTF. CDR3 sequence (DNA): TGCGCCAGCAGCGCGTCAAACAGACTCCTCTATGGCTACACCTTC. The chain couples TRBV5-1 to TRBJ1-2, with unresolved D. The CDR3 consists of 15 residues. Trimming cost V 4 bases and J 4 bases, with 17 bases left between them. Germline assignment: CDR1 SGHRS and CDR2 YFSETQ.

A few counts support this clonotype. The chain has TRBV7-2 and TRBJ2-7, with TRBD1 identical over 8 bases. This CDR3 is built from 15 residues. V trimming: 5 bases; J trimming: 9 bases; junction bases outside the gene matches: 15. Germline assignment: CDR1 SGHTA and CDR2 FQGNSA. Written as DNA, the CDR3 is TGTGCCAGCAGCCCCACCATGACAGGGGATGGTGGGCAGTACTTC. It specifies CASSPTMTGDGGQYF.

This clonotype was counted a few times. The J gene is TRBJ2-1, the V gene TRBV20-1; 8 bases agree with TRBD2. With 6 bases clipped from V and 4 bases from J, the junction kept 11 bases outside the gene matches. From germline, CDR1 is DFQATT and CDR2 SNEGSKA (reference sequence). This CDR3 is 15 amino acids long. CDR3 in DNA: TGCAGTGCAAAGTCTAGACGGGAGGGTTACAATGAGCAGTTCTTC. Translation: CSAKSRREGYNEQFF.

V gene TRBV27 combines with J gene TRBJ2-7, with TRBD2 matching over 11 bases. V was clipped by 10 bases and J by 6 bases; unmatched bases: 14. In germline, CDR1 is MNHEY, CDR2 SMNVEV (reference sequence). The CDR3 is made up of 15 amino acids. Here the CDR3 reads CATWDLLAGEPEQYF. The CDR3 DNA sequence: TGTGCCACCTGGGATCTACTAGCGGGAGAGCCCGAGCAGTACTTC.

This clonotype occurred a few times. In DNA, the CDR3 is TGTGCCAGCAGTTACTCATTCGGTCCGCCTGAGGACGAGCAGTACTTC. Its translation: CASSYSFGPPEDEQYF. This chain uses TRBV6-5 with TRBJ2-7; D remains ambiguous. CDR3 length: 16 amino acids. Germline values: CDR1 MNHEY, CDR2 SVGAGI. The V and J ends lost 0 bases and 5 bases respectively, with 17 bases between them.

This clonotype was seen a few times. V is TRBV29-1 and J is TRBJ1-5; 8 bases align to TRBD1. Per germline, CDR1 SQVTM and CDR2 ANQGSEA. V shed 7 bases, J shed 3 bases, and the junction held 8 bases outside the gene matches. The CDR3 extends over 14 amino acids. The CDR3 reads CSDSRGLDNQPQHF. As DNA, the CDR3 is TGCAGCGATAGCAGGGGGCTAGACAATCAGCCCCAGCATTTT.